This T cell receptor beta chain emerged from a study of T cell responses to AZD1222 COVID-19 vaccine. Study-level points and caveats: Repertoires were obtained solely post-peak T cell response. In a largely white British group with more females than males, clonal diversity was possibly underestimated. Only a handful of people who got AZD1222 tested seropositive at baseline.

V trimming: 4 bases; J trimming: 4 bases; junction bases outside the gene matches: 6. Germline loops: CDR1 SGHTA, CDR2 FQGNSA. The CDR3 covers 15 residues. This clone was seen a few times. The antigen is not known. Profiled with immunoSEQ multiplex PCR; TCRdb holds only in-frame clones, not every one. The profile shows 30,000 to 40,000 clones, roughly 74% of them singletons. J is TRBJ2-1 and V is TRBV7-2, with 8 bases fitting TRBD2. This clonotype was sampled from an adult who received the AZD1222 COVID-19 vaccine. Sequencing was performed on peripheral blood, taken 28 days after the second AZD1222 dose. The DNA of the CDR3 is TGTGCCAGCAGCTCTAGCGGGTCGCAGTACAATGAGCAGTTCTTC. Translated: CASSSSGSQYNEQFF.